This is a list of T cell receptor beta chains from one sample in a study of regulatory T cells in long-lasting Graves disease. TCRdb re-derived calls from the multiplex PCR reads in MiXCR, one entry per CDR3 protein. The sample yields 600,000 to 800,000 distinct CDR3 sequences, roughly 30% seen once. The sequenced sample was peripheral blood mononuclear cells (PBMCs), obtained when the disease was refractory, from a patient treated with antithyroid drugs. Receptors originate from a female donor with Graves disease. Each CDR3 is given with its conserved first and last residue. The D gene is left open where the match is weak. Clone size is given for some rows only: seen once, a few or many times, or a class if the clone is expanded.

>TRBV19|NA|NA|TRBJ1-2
CASSIIGDYGYTF
TGTGCCAGTAGTATAATTGGGGACTATGGCTACACCTTC
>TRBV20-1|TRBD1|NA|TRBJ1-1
CSASSAGGANTEAFF
TGCAGTGCTAGTTCAGCAGGGGGTGCGAACACTGAAGCTTTCTTT
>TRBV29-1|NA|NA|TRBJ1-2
CSVLTVYGYTF
TGCAGCGTTTTGACAGTCTATGGCTACACCTTC
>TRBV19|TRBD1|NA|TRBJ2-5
CASSIIPTGGLETQYF
TGTGCCAGTAGTATAATCCCTACAGGGGGGTTGGAGACCCAGTACTTC
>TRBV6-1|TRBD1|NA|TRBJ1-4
CASRLRGRTEKLFF
TGTGCCAGCAGGTTGAGGGGGCGAACAGAAAAACTGTTTTTT
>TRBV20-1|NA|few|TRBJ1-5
CSASQLEQPQHF
TGCAGTGCTTCTCAACTGGAGCAGCCCCAGCATTTT
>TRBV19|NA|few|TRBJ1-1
CASSMNTNTEAFF
TGTGCCAGTAGTATGAACACGAACACTGAAGCTTTCTTT
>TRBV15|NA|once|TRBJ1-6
CATSRDRGRGTPLHF
TGTGCCACCAGCAGAGACCGAGGGAGGGGGACACCCCTCCACTTT
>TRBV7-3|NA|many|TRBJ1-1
CASSGQRNTEAFF
TGTGCCAGCAGTGGACAGAGGAACACTGAAGCTTTCTTT
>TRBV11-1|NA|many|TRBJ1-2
CASSSILAAGYTF
TGTGCCAGCAGCTCGATACTCGCGGCCGGCTACACCTTC
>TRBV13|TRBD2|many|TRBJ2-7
CASSTGLAGGAYEQYF
TGTGCCAGCAGCACTGGACTAGCGGGAGGTGCCTACGAGCAGTACTTC
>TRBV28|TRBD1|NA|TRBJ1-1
CASSLPGQGRNTEAFF
TGTGCCAGCAGTTTACCGGGACAGGGACGGAACACTGAAGCTTTCTTT
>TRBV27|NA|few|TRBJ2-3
CASLRLGTDTQYF
TGTGCCAGCCTGAGACTAGGAACAGATACGCAGTATTTT
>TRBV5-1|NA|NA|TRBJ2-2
CASSSPGELFF
TGCGCCAGCAGCTCCCCCGGGGAGCTGTTTTTT
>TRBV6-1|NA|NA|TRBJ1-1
CASSEVWGYTEALF
TGTGCCAGCAGTGAAGTGTGGGGCTACACTGAAGCTCTCTTT
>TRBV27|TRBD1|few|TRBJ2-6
CASSSRDRGSLGANVLTF
TGTGCCAGCAGTTCCCGGGACAGGGGGTCCCTCGGGGCCAACGTCCTGACTTTC
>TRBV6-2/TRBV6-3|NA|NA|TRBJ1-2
CASSYSRADGYTF
TGTGCCAGCAGTTATAGTAGGGCGGATGGCTACACCTTC
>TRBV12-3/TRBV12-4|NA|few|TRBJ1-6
CASSPIYNSPLHF
TGTGCCAGCAGTCCGATTTATAATTCACCCCTCCACTTT
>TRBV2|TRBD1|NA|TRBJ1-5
CASSDPDRANQPQHF
TGTGCCAGCAGTGATCCGGACAGGGCCAATCAGCCCCAGCATTTT
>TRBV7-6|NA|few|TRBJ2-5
CASSLAPRTFSLQGETQYF
TGTGCCAGCAGCTTAGCGCCGCGGACCTTCTCCCTTCAAGGCGAGACCCAGTACTTC
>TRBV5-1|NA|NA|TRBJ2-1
CASTDSGYNEQFF
TGCGCCAGCACTGATAGCGGCTACAATGAGCAGTTCTTC
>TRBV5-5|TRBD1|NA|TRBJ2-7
CASRPGTGLNEQYF
TGTGCCAGCAGACCCGGGACAGGACTTAACGAGCAGTACTTC
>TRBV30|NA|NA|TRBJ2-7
CAWSVFYEQYF
TGTGCCTGGAGTGTCTTCTACGAGCAGTACTTC
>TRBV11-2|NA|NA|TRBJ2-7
CASTLAVTGLFTEQYF
TGTGCCAGCACCTTAGCCGTGACAGGCCTATTCACCGAGCAGTACTTC
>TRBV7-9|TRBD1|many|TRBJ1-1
CASSETGATEAFF
TGTGCCAGCAGCGAGACAGGGGCCACTGAAGCTTTCTTT
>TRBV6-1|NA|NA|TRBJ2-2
CASRSGPGTGELFF
TGTGCCAGCCGGAGTGGGCCGGGGACCGGGGAGCTGTTTTTT
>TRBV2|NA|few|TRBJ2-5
CATRAGVRETQYF
TGTGCCACCCGGGCCGGAGTTAGGGAGACCCAGTACTTC
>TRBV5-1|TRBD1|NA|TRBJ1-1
CASSRDRQNTEAFF
TGCGCCAGCAGCCGGGACAGGCAAAACACTGAAGCTTTCTTT
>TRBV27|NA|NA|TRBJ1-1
CASSFAQDLNTEAFF
TGTGCCAGCAGTTTCGCGCAGGACTTGAACACTGAAGCTTTCTTT
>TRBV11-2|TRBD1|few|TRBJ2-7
CASSYRQGAEQYF
TGTGCCAGCAGCTACAGACAGGGGGCCGAGCAGTACTTC
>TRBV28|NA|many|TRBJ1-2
CAAGSGIFTF
TGTGCCGCTGGATCCGGTATTTTTACCTTC
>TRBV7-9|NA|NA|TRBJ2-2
CASSSIGQNTGELFF
TGTGCCAGCAGCTCCATCGGACAAAACACCGGGGAGCTGTTTTTT
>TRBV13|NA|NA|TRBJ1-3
CASTQRISGNTIYF
TGTGCCAGCACCCAGCGGATCTCTGGAAACACCATATATTTT
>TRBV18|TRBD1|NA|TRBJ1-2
CASSPLDRGHHGYTF
TGTGCCAGCTCACCCCTGGACAGGGGGCATCATGGCTACACCTTC
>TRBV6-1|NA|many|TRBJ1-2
CASSEADWPGHGYTF
TGTGCCAGCAGTGAAGCGGACTGGCCGGGGCATGGCTACACCTTC
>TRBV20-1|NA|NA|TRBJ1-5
CSARAGSNQPQHF
TGCAGTGCTAGAGCTGGGAGCAATCAGCCCCAGCATTTT
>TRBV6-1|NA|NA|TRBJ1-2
CASSPPGGTPNYGYTF
TGTGCCAGCAGTCCCCCGGGGGGCACCCCAAACTATGGCTACACCTTC
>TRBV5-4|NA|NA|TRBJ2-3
CASSLVETAKRTDTQYF
TGTGCCAGCAGCTTGGTCGAGACTGCCAAGAGGACAGATACGCAGTATTTT
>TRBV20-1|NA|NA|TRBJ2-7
CSAKTPNYEQYF
TGCAGTGCTAAGACACCAAACTACGAGCAGTACTTC
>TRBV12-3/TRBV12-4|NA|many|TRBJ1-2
CASSLGVPLDGYTF
TGTGCCAGCAGTTTAGGGGTGCCGTTAGATGGCTACACCTTC
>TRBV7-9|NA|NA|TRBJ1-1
CASRTSTGFTEAFF
TGTGCCAGCAGAACCTCTACAGGGTTCACTGAAGCTTTCTTT
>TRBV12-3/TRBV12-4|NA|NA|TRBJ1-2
CASSFGQTPTYGYTF
TGTGCCAGCAGTTTTGGTCAGACTCCCACCTATGGCTACACCTTC
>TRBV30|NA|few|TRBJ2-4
CAWSVMQGNIQYF
TGTGCCTGGAGTGTGATGCAGGGAAACATTCAGTACTTC
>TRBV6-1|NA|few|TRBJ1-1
CASSPRGSLIEAFF
TGTGCCAGCAGTCCGCGGGGCAGTCTGATTGAAGCTTTCTTT
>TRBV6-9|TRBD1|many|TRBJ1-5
CASSSGQYSNQPQHF
TGTGCCAGCAGTTCGGGACAGTATAGCAATCAGCCCCAGCATTTT
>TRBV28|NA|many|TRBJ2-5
CASSSPGPDGRETQYF
TGTGCCAGCAGTTCACCGGGACCCGATGGGCGCGAGACCCAGTACTTC
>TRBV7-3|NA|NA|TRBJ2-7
CASSQGPAGEQYF
TGTGCCAGCAGCCAGGGGCCCGCAGGCGAGCAGTACTTC
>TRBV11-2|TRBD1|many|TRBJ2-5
CASRRTGAEETQYF
TGTGCCAGCAGAAGAACAGGGGCCGAAGAGACCCAGTACTTC
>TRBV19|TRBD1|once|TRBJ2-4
CASSTLGQGGSQYF
TGTGCCAGTAGTACCCTCGGACAGGGAGGTTCGCAGTACTTC
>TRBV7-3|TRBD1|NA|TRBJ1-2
CASSPDRDSWRGYTF
TGTGCCAGCAGCCCTGACAGGGACAGCTGGCGGGGCTACACCTTC
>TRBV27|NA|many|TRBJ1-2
CASSLGDGSYGYTF
TGTGCCAGCAGTTTAGGGGACGGGAGCTATGGCTACACCTTC
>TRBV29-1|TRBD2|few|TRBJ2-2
CSVELAGGPSTGELFF
TGCAGCGTTGAACTAGCGGGAGGGCCTAGCACCGGGGAGCTGTTTTTT
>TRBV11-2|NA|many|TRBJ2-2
CASSVPSGELFF
TGTGCCAGCAGCGTACCGTCCGGGGAGCTGTTTTTT
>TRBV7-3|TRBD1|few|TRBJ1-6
CASSLRPGGSYNSPLHF
TGTGCCAGCAGCTTACGACCAGGGGGCTCCTATAATTCACCCCTCCACTTT
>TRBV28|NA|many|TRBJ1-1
CASVAQMEAFF
TGTGCCAGCGTCGCACAGATGGAAGCTTTCTTT
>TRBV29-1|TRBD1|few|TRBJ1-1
CSTQDRVMNTEAFF
TGCAGCACCCAGGACAGGGTTATGAACACTGAAGCTTTCTTT
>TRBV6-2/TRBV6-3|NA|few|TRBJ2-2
CASSYPGTGELFF
TGTGCCAGCAGTTATCCAGGCACCGGGGAGCTGTTTTTT
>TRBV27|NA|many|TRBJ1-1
CASSLSLTVNTEAFF
TGTGCCAGCAGTTTATCGTTGACGGTGAACACTGAAGCTTTCTTT
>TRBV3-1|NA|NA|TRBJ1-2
CASSQFRGPVNYGYTF
TGTGCCAGCAGCCAATTCAGGGGACCCGTAAACTATGGCTACACCTTC